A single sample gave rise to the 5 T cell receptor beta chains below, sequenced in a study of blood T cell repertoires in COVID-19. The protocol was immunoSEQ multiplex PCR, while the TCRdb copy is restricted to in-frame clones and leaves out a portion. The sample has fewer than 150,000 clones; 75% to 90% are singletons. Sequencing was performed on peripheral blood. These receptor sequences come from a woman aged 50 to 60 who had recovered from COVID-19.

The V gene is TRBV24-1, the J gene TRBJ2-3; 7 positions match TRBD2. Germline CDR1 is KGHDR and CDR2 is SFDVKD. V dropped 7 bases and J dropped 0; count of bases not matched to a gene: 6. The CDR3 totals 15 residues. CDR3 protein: CATSGASGSTDTQYF. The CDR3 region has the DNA TGTGCCACCAGCGGAGCTAGCGGTAGCACAGATACGCAGTATTTT.

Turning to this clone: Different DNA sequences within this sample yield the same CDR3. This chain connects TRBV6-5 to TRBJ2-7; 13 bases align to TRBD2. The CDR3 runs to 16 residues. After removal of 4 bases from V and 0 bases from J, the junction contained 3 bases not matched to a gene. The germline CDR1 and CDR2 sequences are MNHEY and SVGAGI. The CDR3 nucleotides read TGTGCCAGCAGTTCCCGGACTAGCGGGAGCTCCTACGAGCAGTACTTC. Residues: CASSSRTSGSSYEQYF.

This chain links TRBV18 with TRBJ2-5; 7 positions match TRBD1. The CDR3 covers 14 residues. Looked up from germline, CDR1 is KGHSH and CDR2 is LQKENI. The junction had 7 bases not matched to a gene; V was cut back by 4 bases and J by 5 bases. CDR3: CASSRYRGRETQYF. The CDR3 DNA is TGTGCCAGCTCACGGTACAGGGGACGGGAGACCCAGTACTTC.

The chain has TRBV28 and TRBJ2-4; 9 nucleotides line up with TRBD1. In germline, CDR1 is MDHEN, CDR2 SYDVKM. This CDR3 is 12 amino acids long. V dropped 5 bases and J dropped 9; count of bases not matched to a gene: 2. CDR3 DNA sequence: TGTGCCAGCAGTGGACAGGGGAGCATTCAGTACTTC. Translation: CASSGQGSIQYF.

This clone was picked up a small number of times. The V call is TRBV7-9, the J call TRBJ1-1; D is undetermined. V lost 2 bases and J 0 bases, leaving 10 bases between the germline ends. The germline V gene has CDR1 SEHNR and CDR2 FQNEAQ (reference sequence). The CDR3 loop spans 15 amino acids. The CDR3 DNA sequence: TGTGCCAGCAGCTTAACTGGACTAATGAACACTGAAGCTTTCTTT. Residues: CASSLTGLMNTEAFF.